This TCR beta chain came from a study of cytomegalovirus exposure and HLA in healthy donors (dated by TCRdb to about 2017). Describing the broader study: An earlier analysis of 587 of the donors reported roughly 270 Gb of sequence data and some 120 million unique TCR beta sequences from roughly 180 million T cells. An early release covering roughly 640 HLA-typed donors comprised about 310 gigabases of sequencing data and some 79 million unique TCR sequences. Among the approximately 400 genotyped donors, approximately 76% belonged to the genetic ancestry cluster associated with self-reported Caucasian donors. The study was designed to test whether signatures of past pathogen exposure could be identified by cataloging public T cell receptors. Using immunosequencing, the study profiled T cell repertoires from fewer than 850 subjects and related those repertoires to cytomegalovirus serostatus. In addition to the first cohort of approximately 670 subjects, a separate validation cohort of 120 different subjects was used. The study combined high-throughput TCR immunosequencing, statistical association of individual TCRs with disease status, and machine learning to predict cytomegalovirus infection status. A later analysis re-examined previously published TCR beta repertoires from more than 550 donors and added high-resolution HLA genotyping to investigate patterns of TCR occurrence. The later analysis used no new phenotypic data to find candidate immune exposures, relying instead on TCR beta sequences and their occurrence across donors. An earlier analysis of several hundred of the donors applied high-throughput TCR beta sequencing to assess whether each TCR beta V gene segment acted as functional or pseudogenic. Donor age, sex, ethnicity and CMV serostatus were collected together with the repertoire data. In a later genetic analysis, genome-wide SNP genotypes for about three fifths of the 666 donors were used, and that subset was treated as a discovery cohort. Every repertoire in the discovery cohort had been generated on one and the same sequencing platform. HLA typing included class I and class II loci at four-digit resolution. The number of typed donors differed by locus: about 620-640 for A, B, C, DRB1 and DQB1; 500 to 550 for DQA1; some 610 for DPA1; and roughly 490 for DPB1. A few DR-DQ haplotypes were treated as single units for association and clustering because of strong linkage in the cohort. Among approximately 370 genotyped donors of the cohort, an average of around 220,000 unique TCR beta nucleotide sequences was sequenced per donor, of which approximately 19% were non-productive.

Library creation used the immunoSEQ multiplex PCR assay. A mixture of 60 forward primers for TCR Vbeta segments and 13 reverse primers for TCR Jbeta segments was used in the multiplex PCR. The CDR3 region of rearranged TCR beta genes was amplified from genomic DNA by a multiplex PCR assay. Amplified TCR beta libraries were sequenced as 87-base-pair reads on the Illumina HiSeq System. In the original analysis: Across the 640 or so repertoires, a later analysis counted roughly 84 million unique TCR beta chains, roughly 11 million of which were shared by at least two donors. To remove PCR and sequencing errors, raw reads were error-corrected and collapsed into unique sequences using a nearest-neighbor algorithm that merged closely related sequences. V, D and J gene segments were assigned by aligning CDR3 sequences to IMGT reference sequences. For a sequence to be retained, at least a six-nucleotide match to both a V gene segment and a J gene segment was required. Rearrangements were classified as productive when the CDR3 lacked stop codons and remained in frame with V and J, and all other rearrangements were classified as non-productive. CDR3 was defined by IMGT convention, running from the second conserved V-encoded cysteine to the conserved J-encoded phenylalanine. In an earlier analysis of around 600 of the donors, sequences lacking an unambiguous match to a single V gene segment were excluded. In an earlier analysis of approximately 590 of the donors, a V segment was called functional when productive rearrangements were above 56.7%, and segregating when the standard deviation between donors exceeded 5%. To diagnose cytomegalovirus status from the catalog of TCR beta chain sequences, a statistical classification framework was built. In a later analysis, V and J genes were assigned by comparing TCR nucleotide sequences against IMGT/GENE-DB human TR gene sequences. The TCRdist pipeline was used in a later analysis to assign CDR3 sequences and most-parsimonious VDJ recombination scenarios. In a later analysis, each TCR beta chain was defined by its CDR3 amino acid sequence together with its V-gene family, and reads without a unique V-gene family were excluded. As a way to deal with suspected cross-contamination and a sequencing artifact, a later analysis dropped 592 nucleotide sequences that were highly shared and had low generation probability. A later analysis calculated a clonal expansion index for each public chain from normalized within-repertoire ranks of inferred template counts. In a later analysis, generation probabilities were computed with a VDJ recombination model fitted to out-of-frame rearrangements, and the resulting probabilities were checked against IGoR. In a later analysis, TCR-TCR, TCR-HLA and TCR-CMV co-occurrence was scored with hypergeometric tests, and a repertoire-size bias correction was applied to TCR pairs. In a later analysis, false discovery rates were estimated by permuting HLA or CMV assignments 20 times. In a later analysis, co-occurring TCRs were grouped using DBSCAN, with TCRdist sequence similarity added in when clustering inside HLA-allele-positive subsets. Repertoires with fewer than 30,000 or more than 120,000 public chains, plus five repertoires with anomalous nucleotide sharing, were excluded from co-occurrence clustering. The clones in this table, taken by TCRdb from immuneACCESS, are in-frame only. Not every clone is retained; where verified, under half of the shortfall comes from an unresolved V gene, and the cause of the rest is unknown. That table furnishes V, J and clone size, whereas the DNA furnished D and trimming. The sample profile shows nearly 110,000 clones; around 74% of them were found once. Roughly 15% of the sample is held by the ten biggest clonotypes.

In total, approximately 690 healthy bone marrow donors made up the cohort. At the time of sampling, all cohort members were nominally healthy, though unrecorded immune exposures were likely present. The donor tested CMV seropositive, placing the donor among the 250 to 350 seropositive members of the cohort. A peripheral blood sample was collected from each donor, and TCR beta sequencing was performed on peripheral blood mononuclear cells. Genomic DNA extraction from the blood cell samples was performed with the Qiagen DNeasy Blood Extraction Kit. This clone turned up a few times. Its antigen is not yet known. Base-call qualities are not available, and no considerably larger clone is one nucleotide away. Broad study findings and their caveats: In a later analysis, HLA-associated TCR beta chains were found to be more clonally expanded and to have lower generation probabilities than equally common non-associated chains. Linkage disequilibrium might explain the correlated functional status among segregating V segments, but an unknown experimental factor could not be ruled out. A cluster of highly shared sequence variants was judged likely to represent a technical artifact of the sequencing pipeline. At a false discovery rate of 0.05, a later analysis linked about 16,000 TCR beta sequences to specific HLA alleles. In an earlier analysis of a few hundred of the donors, most TCR beta V segments were observed in productive rearrangements about 87% or about 30% of the time, broadly matching IMGT annotations. A total of 150 or so TCR beta chains were listed by the study as associated with cytomegalovirus. A further reported finding was that TCR beta sequences accurately predicted the HLA-A and HLA-B alleles for most subjects in the first cohort. Only TCR beta chains were sequenced in this cohort, and the absence of alpha or paired-chain data limited detectable features. A later analysis found that most CMV-associated TCR beta chains appeared HLA-restricted, with HLA associations seemingly driven largely by CMV exposure. Cytomegalovirus status was reported to be diagnosed by the classifier with high specificity and sensitivity in both the original and validation cohorts. The only immune exposure information available for the cohort was CMV serostatus. According to the authors, the approach could potentially be generalized to other disease states and immunological phenotypes. A later genetic analysis reported fewer N-insertions in productive TCRs among donors in an Asian-associated ancestry cluster than the roughly 650-donor mean. Presence/absence analyses assumed roughly uniform sequencing depth across donors, an assumption that may not hold. A few of the identified cytomegalovirus-associated TCR beta chains were confirmed in vitro to be specific for cytomegalovirus antigens. According to a later analysis, parvovirus B19, influenza, CMV and Epstein-Barr virus appeared linked to several top co-occurrence clusters. Strong co-occurrence of HLA alleles, especially DR and DQ, made assigning TCR associations to individual alleles difficult. Most TCR sequences were observed very rarely across donors, whereas some public TCRs were present in many individuals. In a later analysis, the rate of TCR association differed among HLA loci, with DRB1 alleles having the most associated TCRs and HLA-C alleles having the fewest. In a later genetic analysis, a missense DCLRE1C variant was associated with V-gene and J-gene trimming of TCR beta chains, and the association was replicated in an independent cohort. Because HLA typing was missing for some donors at each locus, association tests included only the typed subset. Because counts were too low, approximately 15 rarely observed V segments, including chromosome 9 orphons, were excluded from the earlier analysis of roughly 580 of the donors.

The TCR was taken from a woman in her forties in good health and CMV-seropositive. Sequencing was done on a sample of PBMCs.

The DNA is TGTGCCAGCTCACCACCCGTCGGGGGGCAAGGGAGCTCTGGGGCCAACGTCCTGACTTTC. The resulting protein is CASSPPVGGQGSSGANVLTF. This receptor chain uses TRBV18 and TRBJ2-6, and TRBD2 may be the D gene, going by 7 matching bases. V sheds 0 bases and J sheds 0 bases, leaving 18 bases between their ends. The CDR3 covers 20 residues, taking in both the cysteine and the phenylalanine. Just the 60-base CDR3 DNA is kept, in frame starting at base 1. The germline V gene sets CDR1 to KGHSH and CDR2 to LQKENI.